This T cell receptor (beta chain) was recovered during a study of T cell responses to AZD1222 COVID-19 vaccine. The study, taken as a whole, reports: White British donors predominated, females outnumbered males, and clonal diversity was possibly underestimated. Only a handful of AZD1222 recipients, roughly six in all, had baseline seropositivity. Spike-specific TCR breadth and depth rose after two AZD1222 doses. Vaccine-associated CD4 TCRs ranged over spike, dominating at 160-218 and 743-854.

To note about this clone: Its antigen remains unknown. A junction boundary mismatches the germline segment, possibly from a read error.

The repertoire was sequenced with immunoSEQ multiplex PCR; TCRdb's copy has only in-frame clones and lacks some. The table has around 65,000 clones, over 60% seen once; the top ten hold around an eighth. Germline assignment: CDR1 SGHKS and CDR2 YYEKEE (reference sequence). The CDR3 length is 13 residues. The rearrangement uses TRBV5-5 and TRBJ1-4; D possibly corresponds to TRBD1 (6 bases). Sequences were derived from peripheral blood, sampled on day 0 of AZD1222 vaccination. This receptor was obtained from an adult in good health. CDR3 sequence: CASSRGMETVGHF. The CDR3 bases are TGTGCCAGCAGCAGGGGGATGGAGACCGTGGGGCATTTT.